A single TCR beta chain is shown here with its context. V lost 5 bases and J 2 bases, leaving 12 bases between the germline ends. Looked up from germline, CDR1 is SGHNT and CDR2 is YYREEE (reference sequence). The CDR3 totals 14 residues. This specimen belongs to a study of blood T cell repertoires in COVID-19. Study context: Samples of COVID-19 (acute and convalescent) were obtained from the United States, Italy and Spain. PBMCs, B-cell-depleted T cells, or T cells provided the cDNA or gDNA that made up the material.

Per the study methods: The assay estimated nucleated cells by amplifying reference gene primers. Profiled with immunoSEQ multiplex PCR; TCRdb holds only in-frame clones, not every one. V and J calls and clone size are given by that table; D and trimming were obtained from the DNA. The repertoire consists of about 28,000 clones, with roughly 90% occurring once and the leading ten covering less than 3.5%. The chain carries TRBV5-4 and TRBJ2-3, with a weak D call TRBD1 (6 bases). Source material: peripheral blood. This clonotype was sampled from a human donor in a cohort sampled during active COVID-19. This CDR3 reads CASRQGQDTDTQYF. In DNA, the CDR3 is TGTGCCAGCAGACAGGGACAAGACACAGATACGCAGTATTTT.